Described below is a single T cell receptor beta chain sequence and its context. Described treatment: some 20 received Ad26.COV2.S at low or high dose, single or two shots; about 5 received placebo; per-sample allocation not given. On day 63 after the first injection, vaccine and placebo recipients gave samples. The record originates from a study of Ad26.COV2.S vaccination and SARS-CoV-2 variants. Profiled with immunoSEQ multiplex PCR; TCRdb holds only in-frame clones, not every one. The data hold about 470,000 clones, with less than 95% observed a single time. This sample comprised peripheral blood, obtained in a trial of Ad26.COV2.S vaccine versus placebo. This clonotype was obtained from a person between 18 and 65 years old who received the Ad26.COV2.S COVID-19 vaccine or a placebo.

The CDR3 DNA sequence: TGTGCCAGCAGCTTAGACCCGTCTAGCGGGAGCAACGAGCAGTACTTC. This translates into CASSLDPSSGSNEQYF. The chain uses TRBV7-2 and TRBJ2-7, with 10 bases matching TRBD2. Germline V lookup: CDR1 SGHTA, CDR2 FQGNSA. CDR3 size: 16 residues. Trimming removed 1 base from V and 5 bases from J; junction bases left unmatched: 8.